Presented here are 21 T cell receptor beta chains from one specimen sequenced in a study of cytomegalovirus exposure and HLA in healthy donors. Primers: 60 Vbeta forward and 13 Jbeta reverse. Data came from immunoSEQ multiplex PCR; TCRdb stores just in-frame clones and leaves some out. The sample records 190,000 or so clones, roughly 77% being singletons. Sequenced material: PBMCs. Source of these receptors: a male donor in good health and CMV-seropositive.

This chain connects TRBV25-1 to TRBJ2-2; TRBD1 agrees at 7 bases. CDR1 MGHDK and CDR2 SYGVNS come from the germline V gene. The CDR3 has 18 residues. J was trimmed by 6 bases and V by 3 bases; bases with no gene match: 16. DNA of the CDR3: TGTGCCAGCAGTGACCACACCACCTCGACAGGGACGGCCGGGGAGCTGTTTTTT. Protein product: CASSDHTTSTGTAGELFF.

The chain has TRBV11-2 and TRBJ2-5; 9 positions agree with TRBD1. Losses at the gene ends were 5 bases for V and 5 bases for J; bases not matched to a gene: 12. Germline values: CDR1 SGHAT, CDR2 FQNNGV. There are 16 residues in the CDR3. CDR3: CASSQPGQGVRETQYF. CDR3 coding DNA: TGTGCCAGCAGCCAACCGGGACAGGGCGTGAGGGAGACCCAGTACTTC.

The chain uses TRBV5-1 and TRBJ1-4; TRBD1 matches at 8 bases. CDR3 length equals 12 residues. CDR1 is SGHRS and CDR2 is YFSETQ in the germline V gene. V gave up 0 bases and J gave up 13 bases; unmatched junction bases: 2. CDR3 nucleotide sequence: TGCGCCAGCAGCTTGGGACAGGGGACACTGTTTTTT. It encodes CASSLGQGTLFF.

The rearrangement joins TRBV7-2 to TRBJ2-7; 8 bases are a match to TRBD1. The CDR3 runs to 17 residues. J was trimmed by 5 bases and V by 5 bases; bases with no gene match: 17. CDR1 SGHTA and CDR2 FQGNSA come from the germline V gene. The CDR3 nucleotides read TGTGCCAGCAGCCTTCAAACAATGAGGACAGGGCCCCACGAGCAGTACTTC. Protein sequence: CASSLQTMRTGPHEQYF.

The CDR3 nucleotides read TGTGCCAGCAACCCAGGGGGCTTGAGGTTCGGGGAGACCCAGTACTTC. Its translation is CASNPGGLRFGETQYF. The genes are TRBV27 and TRBJ2-5; 8 bases align to TRBD1. This CDR3 comprises 16 residues. Looked up from germline, CDR1 is MNHEY and CDR2 is SMNVEV (reference sequence). The V and J ends lost 7 bases and 5 bases, in that order; junction bases with no gene match: 15.

The chain carries TRBV27 and TRBJ2-5, with TRBD1 as a possible D gene (6 bases). Trimming shortened V by 3 bases and J by 4 bases, and 12 bases separated the two germline ends. Germline V gene data show CDR1 as MNHEY and CDR2 as SMNVEV (reference sequence). The CDR3 has 14 amino acids. This chain's CDR3 is CASSFAGARETQYF. Here the CDR3 DNA reads TGTGCCAGCAGTTTCGCAGGGGCCCGAGAGACCCAGTACTTC.

This chain connects TRBV7-2 to TRBJ2-3; D gene ambiguous. The CDR3 has 14 amino acids. V gave up 5 bases and J gave up 2 bases, with 11 bases separating them. Germline CDR1 SGHTA, CDR2 FQGNSA. CDR3 region: CASSPGRHTDTQYF. For the CDR3, the DNA is TGTGCCAGCAGCCCTGGAAGACACACAGATACGCAGTATTTT.

CDR3 nucleotide sequence: TGCGCCAGCAGCCAAGATCGCACAAGGGGAGGAGGCTACACCTTC. As protein: CASSQDRTRGGGYTF. The V gene is TRBV4-1, the J gene TRBJ1-2; possibly TRBD1 for D (5 bases). The CDR3 covers 15 residues. Germline V gene lookup returns CDR1 MGHRA and CDR2 YSYEKL. Deletions cut 0 bases from V and 8 bases from J, with 16 bases between.

The chain recombines TRBV7-2 with TRBJ1-5; D gene uncertain. Germline CDR1 reads SGHTA; CDR2 reads FQGNSA. This CDR3 is 14 amino acids long. Trimming stripped 2 bases from V and 0 bases from J, with 5 bases between. CDR3 protein: CASSLPFSNQPQHF. CDR3 DNA sequence: TGTGCCAGCAGCTTACCCTTTAGCAATCAGCCCCAGCATTTT.

The genes are TRBV7-8 and TRBJ2-1, with no clear D. Between the trimmed V and J ends, which lost 6 bases and 8 bases, there was a span of 17 bases. Germline CDR1 reads SGHVS; CDR2 reads FQNEAQ. The CDR3 loop spans 14 amino acids. CDR3 amino acids: CASSIGDLMHEQFF. The CDR3 DNA follows: TGTGCCAGCAGTATTGGAGACCTTATGCATGAGCAGTTCTTC.

The V and J genes are TRBV5-4 and TRBJ2-1; D is perhaps TRBD1 (5 bases). V shed 0 bases and J shed 5 bases, with 9 bases lying between them. This CDR3 is built from 14 residues. Germline CDR1 and CDR2: SGHNT and YYREEE (reference sequence). CDR3 nucleotides: TGTGCCAGCAGCTTGGGGTGGGGCGACAATGAGCAGTTCTTC. Amino acid sequence: CASSLGWGDNEQFF.

In regard to this clone: The junction and the germline gene differ at one end; a read error may be behind it. V and J are TRBV13 and TRBJ1-2; tentative D call: TRBD1 (6 bases). The CDR3 sequence is 13 residues long. In germline, CDR1 is PRHDT, CDR2 FYEKMQ (reference sequence). The CDR3 is CTSSLRDTYGYTF. CDR3 bases: TGTACCAGCAGCTTGAGGGACACTTACGGCTACACCTTC. The full variable domain, with the rest looked up from reference TRBV13 and TRBJ1-2, is AAGVIQSPRHLIKEKRETATLKCYPIPRHDTVYWYQQGPGQDPQFLISFYEKMQSDKGSIPDRFSAQQFSDYHSELNMSSLELGDSALYFCTSSLRDTYGYTFGSGTRLTVV.

V gene TRBV12-5 combines with J gene TRBJ1-2, with D tentatively TRBD1 (6 bases). Germline V gene sequence: CDR1 LGHNT, CDR2 FRNRAP. The CDR3 has 13 amino acids. V lost 1 base, J lost 8 bases, and 11 bases lay in between. The CDR3 spells CASGLDTGLGYTF. DNA for the CDR3: TGTGCTAGTGGTTTGGATACAGGGCTCGGCTACACCTTC.

The chain employs TRBV11-2 and TRBJ2-7, with 7 bases matching TRBD2. The CDR3 has 14 amino acids. After removal of 0 bases from V and 3 bases from J, the junction contained 2 bases not matched to a gene. Germline CDR1 is SGHAT and CDR2 is FQNNGV. The CDR3 nucleotides read TGTGCCAGCAGCTTAGACAGGACTAGCTACGAGCAGTACTTC. Encoded protein: CASSLDRTSYEQYF. The whole variable domain, filled in from reference TRBV11-2 and TRBJ2-7, reads EAGVAQSPRYKIIEKRQSVAFWCNPISGHATLYWYQQILGQGPKLLIQFQNNGVVDDSQLPKDRFSAERLKGVDSTLKIQPAKLEDSAVYLCASSLDRTSYEQYFGPGTRLTVT.

This rearrangement joins TRBV12-5 to TRBJ1-1; no definite D call. CDR1 LGHNT and CDR2 FRNRAP come from the germline V gene. This CDR3 spans 14 amino acids. The V gene lost 1 base and the J gene lost 4 bases, with 10 bases spanning the gap. The CDR3 DNA sequence: TGTGCTAGTGGTTTGGGTCTTTCGGGCACTGAAGCTTTCTTT. Translating gives CASGLGLSGTEAFF.

The chain joins TRBV11-2 to TRBJ1-1; possibly TRBD1 for D (5 bases). V was trimmed by 0 bases and J by 10 bases, leaving 18 bases between them. The germline V gene has CDR1 SGHAT and CDR2 FQNNGV. This CDR3 has 15 residues. The CDR3 DNA sequence: TGTGCCAGCAGCTTAGAGGGGGGGAGCCGAGAGGGAGCTTTCTTT. Amino acid sequence: CASSLEGGSREGAFF.

The chain links TRBV6-5 to TRBJ2-7; the match to TRBD2 covers 9 bases. J lost 7 bases, V lost 0 bases, and 10 bases had no gene match. Germline loops: CDR1 MNHEY, CDR2 SVGAGI. This CDR3 contains 16 residues. This chain's CDR3 is CASSYSQASGIHEQYF. The DNA for the CDR3 is TGTGCCAGCAGTTACTCGCAGGCTAGCGGGATTCATGAGCAGTACTTC.

The chain uses TRBV21-1 and TRBJ1-5; TRBD1 is the table's D call and was not checked against the DNA. TRBV21-1 is tagged as a pseudogene. This CDR3 is built from 15 residues. The CDR3 protein is CASADRGGSNQPQHF. CDR3 nucleotide sequence: TGTGCCAGCGCTGACAGGGGCGGGAGCAATCAGCCCCAGCATTTT.

The J gene is TRBJ1-4, the V gene TRBV6-6; 8 nucleotides agree with TRBD1. Per germline, CDR1 MNHNY and CDR2 SVGAGI (reference sequence). This CDR3 contains 14 residues. After removal of 5 bases from V and 8 bases from J, the junction contained 7 bases not matched to a gene. The CDR3 DNA reads TGTGCCAGCAGTCAGGGGGCACCAGACGAAAAACTGTTTTTT. It specifies CASSQGAPDEKLFF.

In regard to this clone: The sample carries other DNA sequences with the same CDR3. This sequence joins TRBV5-1 and TRBJ2-7; D unclear. V lost 2 bases to trimming and J lost 2 bases, with 11 bases between them. Germline CDR1 and CDR2: SGHRS and YFSETQ. CDR3 length: 14 amino acids. CDR3 sequence reads: CASSLTAITYEQYF. The CDR3 DNA reads as TGCGCCAGCAGCTTAACAGCAATTACCTACGAGCAGTACTTC.

The chain uses TRBV15 and TRBJ1-1, with 8 bases fitting TRBD1. V lost 2 bases to trimming and J lost 5 bases; unmatched junction nucleotides: 7. Germline values: CDR1 LNHNV, CDR2 YYDKDF (reference sequence). This CDR3 spans 15 amino acids. The CDR3 DNA sequence: TGTGCCACCAGCAGATCCGGACAGGGCTGGACTGAAGCTTTCTTT. Its protein is CATSRSGQGWTEAFF.